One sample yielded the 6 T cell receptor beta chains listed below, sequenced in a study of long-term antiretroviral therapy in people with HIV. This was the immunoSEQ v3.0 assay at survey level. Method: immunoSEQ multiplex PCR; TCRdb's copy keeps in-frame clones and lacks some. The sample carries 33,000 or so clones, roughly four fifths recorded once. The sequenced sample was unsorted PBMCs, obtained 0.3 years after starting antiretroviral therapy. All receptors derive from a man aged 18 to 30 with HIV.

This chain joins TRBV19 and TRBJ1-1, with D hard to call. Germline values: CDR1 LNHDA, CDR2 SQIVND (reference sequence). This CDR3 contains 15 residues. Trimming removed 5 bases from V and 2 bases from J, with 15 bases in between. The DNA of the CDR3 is TGTGCCAGTAGTCCCCTGGGGAGGGCCAACACTGAAGCTTTCTTT. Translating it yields CASSPLGRANTEAFF.

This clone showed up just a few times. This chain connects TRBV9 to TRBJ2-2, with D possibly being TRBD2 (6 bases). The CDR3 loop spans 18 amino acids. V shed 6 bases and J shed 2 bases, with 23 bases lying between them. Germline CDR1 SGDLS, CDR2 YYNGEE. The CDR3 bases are TGTGCCAGCAACCTTTCCCCTAATAGCGGAGATAACACCGGGGAGCTGTTTTTT. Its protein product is CASNLSPNSGDNTGELFF.

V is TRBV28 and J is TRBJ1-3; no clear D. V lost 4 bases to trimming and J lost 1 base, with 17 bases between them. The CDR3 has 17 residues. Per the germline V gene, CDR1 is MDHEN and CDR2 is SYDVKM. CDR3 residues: CASSSPAQRASGNTIYF. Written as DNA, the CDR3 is TGTGCCAGCAGTTCCCCAGCCCAAAGGGCTTCTGGAAACACCATATATTTT. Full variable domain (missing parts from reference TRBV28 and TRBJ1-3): DVKVTQSSRYLVKRTGEKVFLECVQDMDHENMFWYRQDPGLGLRLIYFSYDVKMKEKGDIPEGYSVSREKKERFSLILESASTNQTSMYLCASSSPAQRASGNTIYFGEGSWLTVV.

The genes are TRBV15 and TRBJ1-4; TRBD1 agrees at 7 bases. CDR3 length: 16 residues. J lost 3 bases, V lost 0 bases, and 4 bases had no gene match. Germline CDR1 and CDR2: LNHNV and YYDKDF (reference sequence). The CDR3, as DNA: TGTGCCACCAGCAGAGATGGTGGGACAGCTAATGAAAAACTGTTTTTT. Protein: CATSRDGGTANEKLFF.

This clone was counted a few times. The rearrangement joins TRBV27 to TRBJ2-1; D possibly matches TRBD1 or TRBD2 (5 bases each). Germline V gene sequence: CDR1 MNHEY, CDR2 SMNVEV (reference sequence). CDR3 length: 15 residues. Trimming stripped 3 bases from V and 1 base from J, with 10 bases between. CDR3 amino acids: CASSFGAGSYNEQFF. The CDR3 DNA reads TGTGCCAGCAGTTTTGGGGCGGGTTCCTACAATGAGCAGTTCTTC.

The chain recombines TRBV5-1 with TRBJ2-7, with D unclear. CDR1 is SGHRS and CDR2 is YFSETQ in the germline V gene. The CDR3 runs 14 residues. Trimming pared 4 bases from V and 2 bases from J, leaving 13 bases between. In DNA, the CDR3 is TGCGCCAGCAGCCAGACGTCAGGAGCCTACGAGCAGTACTTC. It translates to CASSQTSGAYEQYF.